The T cell receptor beta chain described here comes from a study of CD8 T cells in ankylosing spondylitis. From the 5' RACE reads, TCRdb called clonotypes with MiXCR, one entry per CDR3 protein. The data hold about 800,000 distinct CDR3 sequences, with about 10% observed a single time. This clonotype was seen a few times. Its target is unknown. Regarding the study as a whole: There was reportedly significant enrichment of clones that were disease-linked in matched ankylosing spondylitis synovial fluid. With a CD8+ phenotype, disease-linked clones were relatively rare in peripheral blood. Earlier studies detected some motif variants in reactive arthritis synovial fluid and blood. Characteristic of ankylosing spondylitis blood, it appeared, was a TCR beta motif comprising several highly homologous variants.

V was cut by 6 bases and J by 5 bases, with 16 bases left in between. The CDR3 is 14 residues long. Germline lookup yields CDR1 SNHLY and CDR2 FYNNEI. The sequenced sample consisted of blood, either unsorted or a sorted T cell fraction (not recorded which). The chain combines TRBV2 with TRBJ1-1, with a weak D call TRBD1 (5 bases). The receptor comes from a male donor with ankylosing spondylitis. The CDR3 loop is CASSSGGVRTEAFF. The CDR3 nucleotides are TGTGCCAGCAGCTCGGGGGGGGTAAGGACTGAAGCTTTCTTT.